This T cell receptor (beta chain) was sequenced for a study of T-cell reconstitution after alpha-beta-depleted transplantation in children. This CDR3 has 17 residues. V trimming: 4 bases; J trimming: 1 base; junction bases outside the gene matches: 10. The germline V gene encodes CDR1 SGHDT and CDR2 YYEEEE. A TCRbeta library incorporating unique molecular identifiers was prepared. TCRdb fed the PCR reads into MiXCR, producing one record per CDR3 protein. Of 250,000 to 300,000 distinct CDR3 sequences listed, more than 9% are singletons. This receptor was obtained from a human donor who donated a stem cell graft to a child with SCID. This sample comprised PBMCs from the stem cell graft donor, obtained from the stem cell graft. The rearrangement links TRBV5-6 to TRBJ2-3, with TRBD1 matching 9 bases. Here the CDR3 reads CASSQGQGGRGTDTQYF. In DNA, the CDR3 is TGTGCCAGCAGCCAGGGACAGGGAGGACGGGGCACAGATACGCAGTATTTT.